Sequencing of this T cell receptor (beta chain) was carried out in a study of blood T cells in healthy people across ages. With a J-beta primer mix and a sample-barcoded 5' primer, a second PCR ran about 7 to 12 cycles. Each CDR3 protein gets one entry after TCRdb re-called the 5' RACE reads with MiXCR. The sample records about 640,000 distinct CDR3 sequences, about 30% being singletons. This clonotype has a handful of counts. This may arise from a read error, as a much more abundant clone is one base away. Germline V gives CDR1 MNHNS, CDR2 SASEGT. The CDR3 has 14 amino acids. This chain uses TRBV6-1 with TRBJ2-5; D is perhaps TRBD2 (6 bases). The end of the DNA fits TRBJ2-7 better, so the J call may be wrong. The sample consisted of blood. The receptor's source is a woman older than 75 in good health. This chain's CDR3 is CASSPERVSYEQYF. DNA of the CDR3: TGTGCCAGCAGCCCGGAGCGGGTAAGCTACGAGCAGTACTTC.